Shown below are 27 T cell receptor beta chains from a single sample sequenced in a study of OX40 agonist ivuxolimab in advanced cancers. Assay used: immunoSEQ multiplex PCR; TCRdb lists only in-frame clones, some missing. This sample has 55,000 to 85,000 clones; more than 80% occur once, and the top ten carry approximately 3%. The sample consisted of CD4+ or CD8+ T cells sorted from blood, taken in a trial of the OX40 agonist ivuxolimab. The source of these receptors is an adult with an advanced solid tumor such as melanoma, head and neck, liver or kidney cancer.

The gene calls are TRBV7-6 and TRBJ2-1; 7 nucleotides line up with TRBD2. This CDR3 contains 13 residues. Germline CDR1 and CDR2: SGHVS and FNYEAQ. V was pared by 5 bases and J by 9 bases, with 7 bases of the junction left unmatched. For the CDR3, the DNA is TGTGCCAGCAGCAACGACCCGGGGGGTGAGCAGTTCTTC. It specifies CASSNDPGGEQFF.

This sequence joins TRBV18 and TRBJ2-1, with 11 bases that match TRBD2. V was clipped by 4 bases and J by 4 bases; unmatched bases: 3. The CDR3 sequence is 15 residues long. Per the germline V gene, CDR1 is KGHSH and CDR2 is LQKENI. The CDR3 reads CASSQSSGRYNEQFF. The CDR3 DNA sequence: TGTGCCAGCTCACAATCTAGCGGGAGGTACAATGAGCAGTTCTTC.

This sequence joins TRBV5-1 and TRBJ1-2; possible D gene TRBD1, 6 bases. Germline values: CDR1 SGHRS, CDR2 YFSETQ. The CDR3 is 13 residues long. The V end lost 0 bases, the J end lost 10 bases, and 13 bases lay between the germline ends. The CDR3 nucleotides are TGCGCCAGCAGCTTGGCTGGCAGGGGTGACTACACCTTC. It specifies CASSLAGRGDYTF.

V and J are TRBV2 and TRBJ1-4; 7 positions agree with TRBD1. The V segment lost 3 bases and the J segment 3 bases; nucleotides outside the gene matches: 4. In germline, CDR1 is SNHLY, CDR2 FYNNEI. The CDR3 covers 15 residues. CDR3 residues: CASSEMGQSNEKLFF. The CDR3, as DNA: TGTGCCAGCAGTGAGATGGGACAGTCTAATGAAAAACTGTTTTTT.

The rearrangement uses TRBV30 and TRBJ2-2, with D hard to call. Germline-derived CDR1 and CDR2 are GTSNPN and SVGIG (reference sequence). Between the trimmed V and J ends, which lost 1 base and 5 bases, there was a span of 14 bases. The CDR3 consists of 15 residues. CDR3 DNA sequence: TGTGCCTGGAGTGAAGACGGTAGGGTAACCGGGGAGCTGTTTTTT. Its protein product is CAWSEDGRVTGELFF.

This chain links TRBV5-1 with TRBJ2-7; D ambiguous. Trimming shortened V by 2 bases and J by 3 bases, and 12 bases separated the two germline ends. The CDR3 totals 14 residues. CDR1 and CDR2 from the germline V gene are SGHRS and YFSETQ. In nucleotides, the CDR3 is TGCGCCAGCAGCTTCGCGGATCCTTTCTACGAGCAGTACTTC. It specifies CASSFADPFYEQYF.

This chain's CDR3 is CASSLGSNQPQHF. In nucleotides, the CDR3 is TGCGCCAGCAGCTTGGGAAGCAATCAGCCCCAGCATTTT. V gene TRBV5-1 combines with J gene TRBJ1-5; D unresolved. Trimming removed 0 bases at V and 1 base at J, with 2 bases between. Germline lookup yields CDR1 SGHRS and CDR2 YFSETQ. The CDR3 loop spans 13 amino acids.

The chain employs TRBV18 and TRBJ1-5, with TRBD1 matching 9 bases. Per germline, CDR1 KGHSH and CDR2 LQKENI. J lost 5 bases, V lost 6 bases, and 8 bases had no gene match. The CDR3 covers 15 residues. CDR3 residues: CASSPRTGEDQPQHF. The CDR3 DNA reads TGTGCCAGCTCCCCTAGGACAGGGGAGGATCAGCCCCAGCATTTT.

The chain's CDR3 is CASSTLGKQYF. The CDR3 DNA reads as TGTGCCAGCAGCACCTTAGGGAAGCAGTACTTC. The V gene is TRBV6-5, the J gene TRBJ2-7; the D is unclear. This CDR3 has 11 amino acids. Germline CDR1 MNHEY, CDR2 SVGAGI. Trimming pared 6 bases from V and 8 bases from J, leaving 11 bases between.

The rearrangement uses TRBV11-2 and TRBJ1-1, with a weak D call TRBD1 (5 bases). Germline lookup yields CDR1 SGHAT and CDR2 FQNNGV. This CDR3 is built from 14 residues. Trimming shortened V by 3 bases and J by 3 bases, and 11 bases separated the two germline ends. This CDR3 is CASSLQGWDTEAFF. As DNA, the CDR3 is TGTGCCAGCAGCTTGCAGGGTTGGGACACTGAAGCTTTCTTT. The full variable domain, its missing parts supplied by reference TRBV11-2 and TRBJ1-1, is EAGVAQSPRYKIIEKRQSVAFWCNPISGHATLYWYQQILGQGPKLLIQFQNNGVVDDSQLPKDRFSAERLKGVDSTLKIQPAKLEDSAVYLCASSLQGWDTEAFFGQGTRLTVV.

The chain uses TRBV10-2 and TRBJ1-6; a possible D gene is TRBD1 (5 bases). Germline CDR1 reads WSHSY; CDR2 reads SAAADI. The CDR3 loop spans 15 amino acids. Trimming took 4 bases from V and 4 from J, leaving 11 bases between them. The CDR3 nucleotides read TGCGCCAGCAGTGGGGGGACTCTTTATAATTCACCCCTCCACTTT. It yields the protein CASSGGTLYNSPLHF.

V and J are TRBV6-6 and TRBJ1-5; D is undetermined. The germline V gene encodes CDR1 MNHNY and CDR2 SVGAGI (reference sequence). V dropped 7 bases and J dropped 4 bases, with 8 bases sitting between them. This CDR3 contains 12 residues. For the CDR3, the DNA is TGTGCCAGCAATAAGGTGAATCAGCCCCAGCATTTT. The encoded protein is CASNKVNQPQHF.

The V and J genes are TRBV7-9 and TRBJ2-3; D is undetermined. The V gene's germline CDR1 is SEHNR and CDR2 FQNEAQ (reference sequence). Trimming pared 8 bases from V and 6 bases from J, leaving 9 bases between. This CDR3 is 11 amino acids long. CDR3 sequence (DNA): TGTGCCAGCGGCGCAGGCGATACGCAGTATTTT. Translated: CASGAGDTQYF.

The CDR3 spells CASSTRLAQAYEQYF. DNA for the CDR3: TGTGCCAGCAGCACTCGACTAGCGCAAGCCTACGAGCAGTACTTC. V gene TRBV14 combines with J gene TRBJ2-7; 8 nucleotides match TRBD2. V lost 5 bases, J lost 2 bases, and 8 bases stayed unmatched. The V gene's germline CDR1 is SGHDN and CDR2 FVKESK. This CDR3 is built from 15 residues.

V is TRBV30 and J is TRBJ2-7; tentative D call: TRBD1 (5 bases). This CDR3 is 16 amino acids long. V gave up 1 base and J gave up 0 bases, with 16 bases separating them. CDR1 and CDR2 from the germline V gene are GTSNPN and SVGIG (reference sequence). The CDR3 DNA reads as TGTGCCTGGAGTGACCAAGAAAGACAGTACTCCTACGAGCAGTACTTC. It specifies CAWSDQERQYSYEQYF.

The rearrangement joins TRBV18 to TRBJ1-4; possible D gene TRBD1, 5 bases. This CDR3 region has 13 residues. CDR1 is KGHSH and CDR2 is LQKENI in the germline V gene. The V end was cut by 5 bases, the J end by 7 bases, with 11 bases between. CDR3 loop: CASSASQGEKLFF. DNA for the CDR3: TGTGCCAGCTCAGCTTCTCAGGGTGAAAAACTGTTTTTT.

V usage is TRBV30 and J usage is TRBJ1-4; D gene ambiguous. Germline V gene sequence: CDR1 GTSNPN, CDR2 SVGIG (reference sequence). V lost 2 bases, J lost 4 bases, and 17 bases lay in between. There are 16 residues in the CDR3. The CDR3 DNA is TGTGCCTGGAGTAGCGACCCGGGCCGCCTTAATGAAAAACTGTTTTTT. Residues: CAWSSDPGRLNEKLFF.

The J gene is TRBJ1-4, the V gene TRBV6-5, with D uncertain. The CDR3 runs 14 residues. Trimming removed 11 bases from V and 1 base from J, with 14 bases in between. Germline values: CDR1 MNHEY, CDR2 SVGAGI. CDR3 loop: CALWRGGTNEKLFF. For the CDR3, the DNA is TGTGCCCTCTGGCGGGGAGGAACTAATGAAAAACTGTTTTTT.

V gene TRBV13 combines with J gene TRBJ1-5, with TRBD1 identical over 10 bases. Looked up from germline, CDR1 is PRHDT and CDR2 is FYEKMQ (reference sequence). The CDR3 length is 15 residues. V trimming: 3 bases; J trimming: 5 bases; junction bases outside the gene matches: 4. The CDR3 loop is CASSFTTGGDQPQHF. The CDR3 coding sequence is TGTGCCAGCAGCTTCACGACAGGGGGCGATCAGCCCCAGCATTTT. The complete variable domain, with remaining parts taken from reference TRBV13 and TRBJ1-5, reads AAGVIQSPRHLIKEKRETATLKCYPIPRHDTVYWYQQGPGQDPQFLISFYEKMQSDKGSIPDRFSAQQFSDYHSELNMSSLELGDSALYFCASSFTTGGDQPQHFGDGTRLSIL.

The chain recombines TRBV6-1 with TRBJ1-2, with D hard to call. The CDR3 loop spans 12 amino acids. Germline CDR1 reads MNHNS; CDR2 reads SASEGT. V gave up 9 bases and J gave up 5 bases, with 13 bases separating them. The CDR3 here is CARLLDGYGYTF. The CDR3 DNA reads as TGTGCCAGGCTATTGGACGGTTATGGCTACACCTTC.

This clone was detected only once. The chain couples TRBV11-2 to TRBJ2-1; 13 nucleotides align to TRBD2. The CDR3 runs to 16 residues. V was pared by 5 bases and J by 2 bases, with 3 bases of the junction left unmatched. Germline V gives CDR1 SGHAT, CDR2 FQNNGV. The CDR3 is CASSPLAGGPYNEQFF. As DNA, the CDR3 is TGTGCCAGCAGCCCACTAGCGGGGGGGCCCTACAATGAGCAGTTCTTC.

This chain links TRBV9 with TRBJ2-1; maybe TRBD1 (5 bases). CDR1 and CDR2 (germline): SGDLS, YYNGEE. Trimming took 4 bases from V and 0 from J, leaving 14 bases between them. The CDR3 runs to 16 residues. In nucleotides, the CDR3 is TGTGCCAGCAGCCGTGAAGGGGTAAGCTCCTACAATGAGCAGTTCTTC. This gives the protein CASSREGVSSYNEQFF.

The chain couples TRBV9 to TRBJ2-7; D may be TRBD1 (6 bases). The length of the CDR3 is 15 residues. Trimming removed 4 bases from V and 0 bases from J, with 14 bases in between. The germline CDR1 and CDR2 sequences are SGDLS and YYNGEE. DNA of the CDR3: TGTGCCAGCAGCCCCCATGGGGGCAACTCCTACGAGCAGTACTTC. The encoded protein is CASSPHGGNSYEQYF.

This rearrangement joins TRBV5-4 to TRBJ1-5, with a weak D call TRBD1 (6 bases). CDR3 size: 15 residues. Looked up from germline, CDR1 is SGHNT and CDR2 is YYREEE (reference sequence). The V gene lost 4 bases and the J gene lost 3 bases, with 14 bases spanning the gap. CDR3: CASSGGQGPNQPQHF. Here the CDR3 DNA reads TGTGCCAGCAGCGGGGGACAAGGACCCAATCAGCCCCAGCATTTT.

Regarding this clone: Other DNA sequences from this sample encode an identical CDR3 as well. This chain links TRBV2 with TRBJ1-4; a weak D match, TRBD1 (5 bases). The V end was cut by 1 base, the J end by 8 bases, with 11 bases between. From germline, CDR1 is SNHLY and CDR2 FYNNEI. The CDR3 spans 14 residues. The CDR3 DNA is TGTGCCAGCAGTGAAGGGCAGGGTAGGGAAAAACTGTTTTTT. Its protein product is CASSEGQGREKLFF.

The V gene is TRBV29-1, the J gene TRBJ1-1; D is unresolved. V lost 7 bases and J lost 0, with 12 bases in between. Per the germline V gene, CDR1 is SQVTM and CDR2 is ANQGSEA. The CDR3 length is 13 residues. The CDR3 loop reads CSAGRKMNTEAFF. The CDR3 DNA reads TGCAGCGCTGGACGGAAAATGAACACTGAAGCTTTCTTT. Filled out from reference TRBV29-1 and TRBJ1-1, the complete variable domain reads SAVISQKPSRDICQRGTSLTIQCQVDSQVTMMFWYRQQPGQSLTLIATANQGSEATYESGFVIDKFPISRPNLTFSTLTVSNMSPEDSSIYLCSAGRKMNTEAFFGQGTRLTVV.

The J gene is TRBJ2-5, the V gene TRBV2; 7 bases match TRBD2. Germline V gene sequence: CDR1 SNHLY, CDR2 FYNNEI. This CDR3 comprises 13 residues. J lost 4 bases, V lost 6 bases, and 5 bases had no gene match. The CDR3 reads CASRWGGGETQYF. The CDR3 nucleotides are TGTGCCAGCAGGTGGGGGGGAGGAGAGACCCAGTACTTC.